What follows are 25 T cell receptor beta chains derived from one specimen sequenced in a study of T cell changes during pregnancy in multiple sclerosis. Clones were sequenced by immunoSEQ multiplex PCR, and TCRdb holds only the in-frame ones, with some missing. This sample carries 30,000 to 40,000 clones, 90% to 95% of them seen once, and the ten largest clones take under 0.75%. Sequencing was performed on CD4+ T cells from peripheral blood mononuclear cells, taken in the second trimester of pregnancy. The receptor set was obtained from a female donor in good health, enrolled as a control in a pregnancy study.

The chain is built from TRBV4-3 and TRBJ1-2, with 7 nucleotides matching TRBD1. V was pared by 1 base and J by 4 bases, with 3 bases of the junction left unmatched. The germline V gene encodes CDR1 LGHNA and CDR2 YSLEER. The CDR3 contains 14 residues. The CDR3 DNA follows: TGCGCCAGCAGCCAAGCACAGGGGAGCTATGGCTACACCTTC. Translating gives CASSQAQGSYGYTF.

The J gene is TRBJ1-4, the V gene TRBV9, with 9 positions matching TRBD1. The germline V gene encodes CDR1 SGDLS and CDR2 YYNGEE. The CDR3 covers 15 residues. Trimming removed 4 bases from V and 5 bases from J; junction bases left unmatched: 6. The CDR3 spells CASSSRTGANEKLFF. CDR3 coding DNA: TGTGCCAGCAGCTCCCGGACAGGGGCCAATGAAAAACTGTTTTTT.

For the CDR3, the DNA is TGTGCCAGCAGCTTTGGGGGGGCTAGTTGGCAAGAGACCCAGTACTTC. It encodes CASSFGGASWQETQYF. This chain links TRBV7-9 with TRBJ2-5; D is possibly TRBD2 (7 bases). This CDR3 spans 16 amino acids. Trimming pared 3 bases from V and 2 bases from J, leaving 16 bases between. The germline V gene encodes CDR1 SEHNR and CDR2 FQNEAQ (reference sequence).

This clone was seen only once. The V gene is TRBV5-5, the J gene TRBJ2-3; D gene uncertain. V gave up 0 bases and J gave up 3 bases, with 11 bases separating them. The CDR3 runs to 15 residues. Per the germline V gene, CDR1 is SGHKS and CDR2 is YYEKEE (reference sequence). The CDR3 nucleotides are TGTGCCAGCAGCTTGGGCCCCCACTCAACAGATACGCAGTATTTT. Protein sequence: CASSLGPHSTDTQYF.

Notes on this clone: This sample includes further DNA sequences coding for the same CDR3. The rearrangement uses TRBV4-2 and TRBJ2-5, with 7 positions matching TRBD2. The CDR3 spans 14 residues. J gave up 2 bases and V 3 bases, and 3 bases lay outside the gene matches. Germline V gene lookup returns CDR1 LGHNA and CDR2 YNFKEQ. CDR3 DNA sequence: TGTGCCAGCAGCCAGAGCGGGGAACAAGAGACCCAGTACTTC. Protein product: CASSQSGEQETQYF.

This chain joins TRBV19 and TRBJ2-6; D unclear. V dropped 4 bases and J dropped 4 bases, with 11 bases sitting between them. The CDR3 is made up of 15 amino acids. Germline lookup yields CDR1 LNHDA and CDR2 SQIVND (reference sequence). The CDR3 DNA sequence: TGTGCCAGTAGTACACAGTGGTCCGGGGCCAACGTCCTGACTTTC. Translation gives CASSTQWSGANVLTF. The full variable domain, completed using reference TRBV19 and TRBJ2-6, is DGGITQSPKYLFRKEGQNVTLSCEQNLNHDAMYWYRQDPGQGLRLIYYSQIVNDFQKGDIAEGYSVSREKKESFPLTVTSAQKNPTAFYLCASSTQWSGANVLTFGAGSRLTVL.

This CDR3 is CASSSGTGGYYSPLHF. CDR3 coding DNA: TGTGCCAGCTCATCCGGGACAGGGGGATATTATTCACCCCTCCACTTT. The chain joins TRBV18 to TRBJ1-6; 11 nucleotides align to TRBD1. The CDR3 extends over 16 amino acids. The V gene's germline CDR1 is KGHSH and CDR2 LQKENI. V dropped 5 bases and J dropped 8; count of bases not matched to a gene: 8.

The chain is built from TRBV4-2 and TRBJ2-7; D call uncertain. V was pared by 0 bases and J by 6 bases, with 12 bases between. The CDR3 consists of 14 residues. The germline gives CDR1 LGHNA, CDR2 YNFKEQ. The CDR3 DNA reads TGTGCCAGCAGCCAAGACCCAACCGACACCGAGCAGTACTTC. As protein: CASSQDPTDTEQYF.

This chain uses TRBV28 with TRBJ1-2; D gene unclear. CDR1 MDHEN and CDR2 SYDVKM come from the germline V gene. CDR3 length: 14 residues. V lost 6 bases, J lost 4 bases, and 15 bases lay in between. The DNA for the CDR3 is TGTGCCAGCAGCCTCGTGAGAGGTGCCTATGGCTACACCTTC. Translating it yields CASSLVRGAYGYTF.

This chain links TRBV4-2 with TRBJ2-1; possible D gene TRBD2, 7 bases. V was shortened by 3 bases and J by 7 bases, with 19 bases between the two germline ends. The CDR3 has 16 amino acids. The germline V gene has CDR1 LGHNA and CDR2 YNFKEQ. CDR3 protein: CASSQTLPGGGNEQFF. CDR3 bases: TGTGCCAGCAGCCAGACTCTGCCGGGGGGCGGGAATGAGCAGTTCTTC.

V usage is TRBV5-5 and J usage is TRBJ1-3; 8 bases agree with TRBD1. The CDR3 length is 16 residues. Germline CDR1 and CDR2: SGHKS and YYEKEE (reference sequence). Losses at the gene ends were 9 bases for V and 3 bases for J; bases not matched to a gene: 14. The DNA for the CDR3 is TGTGCCACATCCCGGACCGGACAGGGTTATGGAAACACCATATATTTT. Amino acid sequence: CATSRTGQGYGNTIYF. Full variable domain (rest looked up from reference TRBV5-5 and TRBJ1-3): DAGVTQSPTHLIKTRGQQVTLRCSPISGHKSVSWYQQVLGQGPQFIFQYYEKEERGRGNFPDRFSARQFPNYSSELNVNALLLGDSALYLCATSRTGQGYGNTIYFGEGSWLTVV.

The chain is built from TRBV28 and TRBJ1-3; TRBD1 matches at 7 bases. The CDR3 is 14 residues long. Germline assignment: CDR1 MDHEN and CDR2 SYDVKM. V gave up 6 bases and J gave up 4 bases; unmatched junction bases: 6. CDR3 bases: TGTGCCAGCAGACCTGGGACAGCCGGAAACACCATATATTTT. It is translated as CASRPGTAGNTIYF. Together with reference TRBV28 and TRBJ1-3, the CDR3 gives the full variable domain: DVKVTQSSRYLVKRTGEKVFLECVQDMDHENMFWYRQDPGLGLRLIYFSYDVKMKEKGDIPEGYSVSREKKERFSLILESASTNQTSMYLCASRPGTAGNTIYFGEGSWLTVV.

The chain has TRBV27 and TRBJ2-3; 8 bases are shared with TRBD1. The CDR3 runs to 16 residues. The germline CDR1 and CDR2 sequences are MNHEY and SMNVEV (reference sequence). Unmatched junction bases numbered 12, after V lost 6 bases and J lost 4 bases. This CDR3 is CASRGDSPGGPDTQYF. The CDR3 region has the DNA TGTGCCAGCAGGGGGGACTCCCCAGGGGGCCCAGATACGCAGTATTTT.

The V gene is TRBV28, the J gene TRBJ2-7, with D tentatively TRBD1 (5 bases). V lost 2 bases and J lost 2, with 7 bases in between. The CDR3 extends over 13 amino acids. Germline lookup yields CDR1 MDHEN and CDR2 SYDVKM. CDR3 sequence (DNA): TGTGCCAGCAGTTTAGACAGTCCCTACGAGCAGTACTTC. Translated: CASSLDSPYEQYF.

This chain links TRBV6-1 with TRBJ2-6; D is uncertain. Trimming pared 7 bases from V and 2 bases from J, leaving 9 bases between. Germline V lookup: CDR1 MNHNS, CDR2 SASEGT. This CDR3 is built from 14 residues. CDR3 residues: CASTLKTGANVLTF. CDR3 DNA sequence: TGTGCCAGCACCCTAAAGACTGGGGCCAACGTCCTGACTTTC.

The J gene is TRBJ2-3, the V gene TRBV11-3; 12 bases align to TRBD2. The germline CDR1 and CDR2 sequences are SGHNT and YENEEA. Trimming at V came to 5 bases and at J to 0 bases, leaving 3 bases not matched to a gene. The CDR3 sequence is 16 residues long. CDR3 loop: CASSPGTSGSTDTQYF. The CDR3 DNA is TGTGCCAGCAGCCCCGGGACTAGCGGGAGCACAGATACGCAGTATTTT.

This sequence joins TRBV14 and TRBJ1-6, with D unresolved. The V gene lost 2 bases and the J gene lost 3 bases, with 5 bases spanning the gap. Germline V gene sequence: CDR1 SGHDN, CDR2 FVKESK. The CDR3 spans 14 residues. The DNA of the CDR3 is TGTGCCAGCAGCCAACAGATCTATAATTCACCCCTCCACTTT. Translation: CASSQQIYNSPLHF.

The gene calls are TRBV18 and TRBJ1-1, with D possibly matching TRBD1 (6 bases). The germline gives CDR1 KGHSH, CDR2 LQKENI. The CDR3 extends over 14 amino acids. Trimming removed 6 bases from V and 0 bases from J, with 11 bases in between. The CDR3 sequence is CASSGGWMNTEAFF. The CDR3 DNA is TGTGCCAGCTCTGGGGGCTGGATGAACACTGAAGCTTTCTTT.

The CDR3 spells CASSPGTVSQPQHF. The CDR3 region has the DNA TGTGCCAGCTCACCCGGGACAGTCAGTCAGCCCCAGCATTTT. The V gene is TRBV18, the J gene TRBJ1-5, with TRBD1 matching over 7 bases. Trimming removed 3 bases from V and 6 bases from J; junction bases left unmatched: 5. Germline values: CDR1 KGHSH, CDR2 LQKENI. This CDR3 region has 14 residues.

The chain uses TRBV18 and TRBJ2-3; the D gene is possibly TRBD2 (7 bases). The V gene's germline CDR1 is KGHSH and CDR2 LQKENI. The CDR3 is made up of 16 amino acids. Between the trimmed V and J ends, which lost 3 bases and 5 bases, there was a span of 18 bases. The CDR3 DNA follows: TGTGCCAGCTCACCCGGCGCGGGGGCCCTGGGAGATACGCAGTATTTT. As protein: CASSPGAGALGDTQYF.

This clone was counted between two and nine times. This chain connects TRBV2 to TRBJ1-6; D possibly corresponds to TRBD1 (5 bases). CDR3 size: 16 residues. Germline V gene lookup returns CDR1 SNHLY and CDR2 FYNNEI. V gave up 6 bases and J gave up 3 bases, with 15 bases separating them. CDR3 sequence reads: CASRPAGLNYNSPLHF. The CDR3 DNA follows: TGTGCCAGCAGACCAGCGGGACTGAACTATAATTCACCCCTCCACTTT.

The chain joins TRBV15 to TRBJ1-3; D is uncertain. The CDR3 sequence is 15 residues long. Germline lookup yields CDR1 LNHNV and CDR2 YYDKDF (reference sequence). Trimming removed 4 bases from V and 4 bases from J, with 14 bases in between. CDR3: CATSTEGGLGNTIYF. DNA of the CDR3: TGTGCCACCAGCACCGAGGGAGGGTTAGGAAACACCATATATTTT.

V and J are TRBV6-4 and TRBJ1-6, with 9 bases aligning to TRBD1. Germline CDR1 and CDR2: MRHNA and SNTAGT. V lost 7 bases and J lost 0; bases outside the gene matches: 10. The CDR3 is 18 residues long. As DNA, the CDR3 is TGTGCCAGCAAGCGGGACAGGGCGGAAAGCTCCTATAATTCACCCCTCCACTTT. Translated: CASKRDRAESSYNSPLHF.

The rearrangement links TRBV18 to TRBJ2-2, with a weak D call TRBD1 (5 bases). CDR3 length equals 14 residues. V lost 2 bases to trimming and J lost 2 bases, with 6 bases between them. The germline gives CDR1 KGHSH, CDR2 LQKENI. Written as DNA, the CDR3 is TGTGCCAGCTCACCAGACAGAAACACCGGGGAGCTGTTTTTT. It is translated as CASSPDRNTGELFF.

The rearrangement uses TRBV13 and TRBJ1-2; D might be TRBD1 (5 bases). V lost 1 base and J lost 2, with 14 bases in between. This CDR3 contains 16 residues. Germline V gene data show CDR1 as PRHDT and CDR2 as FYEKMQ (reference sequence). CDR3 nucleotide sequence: TGTGCCAGCAGCTTAGTGGTCCAGGGCCCAAACTATGGCTACACCTTC. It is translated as CASSLVVQGPNYGYTF.